A selection of T cell receptor beta chains follows, all from one sample in a study of CD8+CD57+ T cells in acquired aplastic anemia. TCRdb fed the reads into MiXCR, producing one record per CDR3 protein. The profile shows around 170,000 distinct CDR3 sequences, under 55% of them singletons. Sequenced: sorted CD4+, CD8+, or CD8+CD57+ T cells (not recorded which) from PBMCs. The receptors were gathered from a human donor with aplastic anemia. CDR3s include the opening cysteine and the closing phenylalanine or tryptophan. The D gene is left open where the match is weak. Clone size, where shown, is once, few, many, or a class for clones that have expanded.

>TRBJ1-6|-|TRBV19|TRBD1
TGTGCCACTAAATCACAGGGGCGGAATTCACCCCTCCACTTT
CATKSQGRNSPLHF
>TRBJ2-1|-|TRBV19|-
TGTGCCAGTAGCGCTAGCGCGAGCTCCTACAATGAGCAGTTCTTC
CASSASASSYNEQFF
>TRBJ2-1|few|TRBV2|TRBD2
TGTGCCAGCAGCCCCTCACTAGCGGGGTTCAATGAGCAGTTCTTC
CASSPSLAGFNEQFF
>TRBJ2-2|-|TRBV9|-
TGTGCCAGCAGCGTAGACCAGGGGAACACCGGGGAGCTGTTTTTT
CASSVDQGNTGELFF
>TRBJ2-3|many|TRBV11-2|-
TGTGCCAGCAGGAGGGGACGGTGGACAGATACGCAGTATTTT
CASRRGRWTDTQYF
>TRBJ2-5|-|TRBV2|TRBD1
TGTGCCAGCAGCGACGACAGGGATGAGACCCAGTACTTC
CASSDDRDETQYF
>TRBJ1-2|-|TRBV19|-
TGTGCCAGTAGTCTTAGGAAATATGGCTACACCTTC
CASSLRKYGYTF
>TRBJ2-1|many|TRBV7-2|TRBD2
TGTGCCAGCAGCTTAGGGGGTAGCGGGAGGGGGGTTGAGCAGTTCTTC
CASSLGGSGRGVEQFF
>TRBJ2-1|-|TRBV3-1|-
TGTGCCAGCAGCCAAGACCCCAGCGGAACCTACAATGAGCAGTTCTTC
CASSQDPSGTYNEQFF
>TRBJ1-2|-|TRBV19|-
TGTGCCAGTAGTGATACTGCCCTCTACACCTTC
CASSDTALYTF
>TRBJ2-1|-|TRBV18|TRBD2
TGTGCCAGCTCGGGACTAGCGGGAGTGGATGAGCAGTTCTTC
CASSGLAGVDEQFF
>TRBJ2-2|many|TRBV19|TRBD2
TGTGCCAGTAGTCCTGGACTAGCGGGAGGTACGAACACCGGGGAGCTGTTTTTT
CASSPGLAGGTNTGELFF
>TRBJ1-2|-|TRBV6-1|TRBD1
TGTGCCAGCAGCGGCCGGGACAGGGAGGGCTACACCTTC
CASSGRDREGYTF
>TRBJ2-7|-|TRBV5-1|-
TGCGCCAGCAGCTTGGTAGCCAGGGGCTACGAGCAGTACTTC
CASSLVARGYEQYF
>TRBJ1-5|many|TRBV5-1|-
TGCGCCAGCAGCTTGGGCCAGAATCAGCCCCAGCATTTT
CASSLGQNQPQHF
>TRBJ2-7|few|TRBV10-1|-
TGCGCCAGCAGTGAGTCGGGAATCTCAGCCTACGAGCAGTACTTC
CASSESGISAYEQYF
>TRBJ2-6|once|TRBV19|-
TGTGCCAGTAGTGCGGACGGGGCCAACGTCCTGACTTTC
CASSADGANVLTF
>TRBJ1-5|-|TRBV7-8|-
TGTGCCAGCAGCTGGGGCAGCAATCAGCCCCAGCATTTT
CASSWGSNQPQHF
>TRBJ2-5|-|TRBV25-1|-
TGTGCCAGCAGTGAATTCGGGGCCCAAGAGACCCAGTACTTC
CASSEFGAQETQYF
>TRBJ2-7|few|TRBV11-3|-
TGTGCCAGCAGCTACGGGGCAGCCGCCTACGAGCAGTACTTC
CASSYGAAAYEQYF
>TRBJ1-2|-|TRBV20-1|TRBD1
TGCAGTGCTAGATATCCGGGGACAGGGGGCTTGGATGGCTACACCTTC
CSARYPGTGGLDGYTF
>TRBJ2-5|medium-sized|TRBV7-6|-
TGTGCCAGCAGCTTGGGCACGGGTGTTGAGACCCAGTACTTC
CASSLGTGVETQYF
>TRBJ1-1|few|TRBV25-1|TRBD1
TGTGCCAGCAGTGCCGGGACAGGAAACACTGAAGCTTTCTTT
CASSAGTGNTEAFF
>TRBJ2-7|-|TRBV10-3|-
TGTGCCATCAGTGAGCCCTCCGCGTTAAACGAGCAGTACTTC
CAISEPSALNEQYF
>TRBJ1-1|few|TRBV29-1|TRBD1
TGCAGCGTTAAGGGACAGACTCGGACTGAAGCTTTCTTT
CSVKGQTRTEAFF
>TRBJ2-5|-|TRBV20-1|-
TGCAGTGCTAGCCTGGACAGTTTTACCCAAGAGACCCAGTACTTC
CSASLDSFTQETQYF
>TRBJ1-2|once|TRBV19|TRBD1
TGCGCCAGTAGTGTTCCGGGACAGGGGGCGAATGGCTACACCTTC
CASSVPGQGANGYTF
>TRBJ1-2|many|TRBV9|TRBD1
TGTGCCAGCAGCCCCCGGGACAGCCCTAACTATGGCTACACCTTC
CASSPRDSPNYGYTF
>TRBJ2-7|-|TRBV19|-
TGTGCCAGCAGCTTCCACAGGGATCGAGGTTACGAGCAGTACTTC
CASSFHRDRGYEQYF
>TRBJ2-3|-|TRBV15|TRBD2
TGTGCCACCAGCTGGCGACTAGCGGGCAACACAGATACGCAGTATTTT
CATSWRLAGNTDTQYF
>TRBJ2-1|many|TRBV11-3|-
TGTGCCAGCTACGATCGCTCCTACAATGAGCAGTTCTTC
CASYDRSYNEQFF
>TRBJ1-1|-|TRBV7-2|-
TGTGCTGGGTGGGGGTGGGGCACTGAAGCTTTCTTT
CAGWGWGTEAFF
>TRBJ2-3|many|TRBV5-1|-
TGCGCCAGCAGCTCCAGGGGTCGCACAGATACGCAGTATTTT
CASSSRGRTDTQYF
>TRBJ1-1|-|TRBV2|-
TGTGCCAGCAGCTCGGCGGGAGGGAGCACTGGGGCTTTCTTT
CASSSAGGSTGAFF
>TRBJ2-1|-|TRBV15|-
TGTGCCACCGCTTTCCTGGGGGGAGCCTACAATGAGCAGTTCTTC
CATAFLGGAYNEQFF
>TRBJ1-4|many|TRBV5-6|TRBD1
TGTGCCAGCAGCGAGACAGGGGGCGCGGAAAAACTGTTTTTT
CASSETGGAEKLFF
>TRBJ2-1|many|TRBV4-1|TRBD2
TGCGCCAGCAGCCGAGACACCGGGACTAGCGTTATCTTC
CASSRDTGTSVIF
>TRBJ1-6|many|TRBV11-3|TRBD1
TGTGCCAATACACCGGGGACAGGTAATTCACCCCTCCACTTT
CANTPGTGNSPLHF
>TRBJ2-3|-|TRBV7-8|TRBD2
TGTGCCAGCACTCGGGTAGCGGGAACTCGCACAGATACGCAGTATTTT
CASTRVAGTRTDTQYF
>TRBJ1-2|many|TRBV2|-
TGTGCCAGCACCGAGATCCGGGCCTATGGCTACACCTTC
CASTEIRAYGYTF
>TRBJ1-1|-|TRBV10-3|TRBD1
TGTGCCATCAGAGACGGGACAGGGGGCACTGAAGCTTTCTTT
CAIRDGTGGTEAFF
>TRBJ2-3|many|TRBV20-1|-
TGCAGTGCTAGCTACGGGAGTAACACAGATACGCAGTATTTT
CSASYGSNTDTQYF
>TRBJ2-1|-|TRBV30|TRBD2
TGTGCCTGGAGTGACCGGACTAGCGGGACCCCCAAACTCTTC
CAWSDRTSGTPKLF
>TRBJ2-7|few|TRBV18|-
TGTGCCAGCTCCCGCACAGGGTCGATCTACGAGCAGTACTTC
CASSRTGSIYEQYF
>TRBJ2-3|many|TRBV5-8|-
TGTGCCAGCAGTTCTGACAGCCGAGGAGGAGATACGCAGTATTTT
CASSSDSRGGDTQYF
>TRBJ1-2|-|TRBV5-1|TRBD1
TGCGCCAGCAGCTTGGCCGACAGGGTCTATGGCTACACCTTC
CASSLADRVYGYTF
>TRBJ2-7|-|TRBV20-1|TRBD1
TGCAGTGCTACCCTTCACCGGGACAGAGGCTCCTACGAGCAGTACTTC
CSATLHRDRGSYEQYF
>TRBJ2-4|many|TRBV20-1|TRBD1
TGCAGTGCCAAAATACAGGGGGCGCAGGACATTCAGTACTTC
CSAKIQGAQDIQYF
>TRBJ2-7|-|TRBV15|-
TGTGCCACCAGCAGAGAGGGGTGGGACGAGCAGTACTTC
CATSREGWDEQYF
>TRBJ2-3|-|TRBV7-9|-
TGTGCCAGCAGCTTAAGGTCCCACACAGATACGCAGTATTTT
CASSLRSHTDTQYF
>TRBJ1-2|-|TRBV2|-
TGTGCCAGCATATCAGACTTTAACTATGGCTACACCTTC
CASISDFNYGYTF
>TRBJ2-1|few|TRBV15|-
TGTGCCACCAAGGAGACGAGGGGTGAGCAGTTCTTC
CATKETRGEQFF